This T cell receptor beta chain was documented in a study of technical replicates of blood from a handful of donors. Between the trimmed V and J ends, which lost 4 bases and 6 bases, there was a span of 6 bases. This CDR3 comprises 12 residues. Germline V lookup: CDR1 SEHNR, CDR2 FQNEAQ (reference sequence). Repertoires were generated with immunoSEQ multiplex PCR, while TCRdb's copy carries only in-frame clones and drops some. The sample has about 72,000 clones, around 93% seen once. This receptor was identified in a human donor in good health. This chain uses TRBV7-9 with TRBJ2-2; perhaps TRBD1 as D (5 bases). Sequencing used T cells isolated from PBMCs. CDR3 DNA sequence: TGTGCCAGCAGCTGGGGCGCCGGGGAGCTGTTTTTT. Encoded protein: CASSWGAGELFF.